Shown below are 22 T cell receptor beta chains from a single sample sequenced in a study of T-cell memory formation after mild COVID-19. TCRdb redid the calling of the 5' RACE reads with MiXCR, one entry per CDR3 protein. This table has under 250,000 distinct CDR3 sequences, roughly 15% appearing once. The specimen sequenced was PBMCs or a T cell subset sorted from them (not recorded which). The receptors derive from an adult woman who had mild COVID-19 (a few samples of this study predate the infection). Cell type and time point are not known.

This clonotype occurred many times. The chain uses TRBV5-1 and TRBJ2-1, with D unclear. This CDR3 has 18 residues. V was pared by 0 bases and J by 2 bases, with 18 bases between. Germline CDR1 and CDR2: SGHRS and YFSETQ. Written as DNA, the CDR3 is TGCGCCAGCAGCTTGGCTCCGTCGGGCGGCGGAACCTACAATGAGCAGTTCTTC. Encoded protein: CASSLAPSGGGTYNEQFF.

V and J are TRBV9 and TRBJ2-1; TRBD2 agrees at 11 bases. This CDR3 has 16 amino acids. Germline assignment: CDR1 SGDLS and CDR2 YYNGEE. The V segment lost 0 bases and the J segment 10 bases; nucleotides outside the gene matches: 9. CDR3 in amino acids: CASSVGVAGGSGEQFF. In nucleotides, the CDR3 is TGTGCCAGCAGCGTAGGGGTAGCGGGAGGGAGCGGGGAGCAGTTCTTC.

This clonotype has a count of ten or more. The CDR3 is CASSLVVDTQYF. Here the CDR3 DNA reads TGCGCCAGCAGCTTGGTTGTCGATACGCAGTATTTT. V and J are TRBV5-1 and TRBJ2-3, with unresolved D. CDR3 size: 12 residues. Germline CDR1 reads SGHRS; CDR2 reads YFSETQ. The V gene lost 0 bases and the J gene lost 6 bases, with 5 bases spanning the gap.

The rearrangement links TRBV5-1 to TRBJ1-1; TRBD1 is a possible D gene (5 bases). Germline CDR1 and CDR2: SGHRS and YFSETQ. The germline V and J ends were trimmed by 5 bases and 0 bases, with 17 bases remaining between them. This CDR3 contains 16 residues. In DNA, the CDR3 is TGCGCCAGCAGGATCCAGCCCGGGGGATTGAACACTGAAGCTTTCTTT. Translation: CASRIQPGGLNTEAFF.

This sequence joins TRBV5-1 and TRBJ2-4; TRBD1 matches 8 bases. Germline V gene lookup returns CDR1 SGHRS and CDR2 YFSETQ. The junction had 6 bases not matched to a gene; V was cut back by 3 bases and J by 7 bases. The CDR3 extends over 14 amino acids. This chain's CDR3 is CASSSRTGRNIQYF. The CDR3 DNA sequence: TGCGCCAGCAGCTCGAGGACAGGGCGGAACATTCAGTACTTC.

Only a few counts were recorded for this clonotype. V is TRBV12-3 or TRBV12-4 and J is TRBJ2-5, with no clear D. Deletions cut 10 bases from V and 5 bases from J, with 17 bases between. There are 13 residues in the CDR3. CDR3 in amino acids: CATTNGLGETQYF. CDR3 DNA: TGTGCCACCACCAACGGCCTGGGGGAGACCCAGTACTTC.

The rearrangement links TRBV10-3 to TRBJ1-6; a weak D match, TRBD1 (5 bases). The V end was cut by 11 bases, the J end by 5 bases, with 19 bases between. CDR1 is ENHRY and CDR2 is SYGVKD in the germline V gene. The CDR3 is made up of 15 amino acids. This CDR3 reads CASRRSGSNNSPLHF. The DNA of the CDR3 is TGTGCCTCCAGGAGGTCAGGGAGTAATAATTCACCCCTCCACTTT.

V and J are TRBV4-2 and TRBJ2-3; 7 bases match TRBD2. This CDR3 has 21 amino acids. Per germline, CDR1 LGHNA and CDR2 YNFKEQ. The junction had 24 bases not matched to a gene; V was cut back by 4 bases and J by 2 bases. The CDR3 loop reads CASSLGRIQKTSAVDTDTQYF. The DNA for the CDR3 is TGTGCCAGCAGCCTGGGCCGAATCCAAAAAACTAGCGCGGTCGACACAGATACGCAGTATTTT.

The chain joins TRBV5-6 to TRBJ2-7; D remains unclear. The germline gives CDR1 SGHDT, CDR2 YYEEEE. CDR3 length: 14 amino acids. The V gene lost 0 bases and the J gene lost 3 bases, with 10 bases spanning the gap. CDR3 in DNA: TGTGCCAGCAGCTTGGTAGGGCAGAACTACGAGCAGTACTTC. It encodes CASSLVGQNYEQYF.

This clonotype has ten or more counts. The rearrangement joins TRBV11-2 to TRBJ2-2, with D hard to call. V shed 6 bases and J shed 0 bases, with 5 bases lying between them. The CDR3 has 13 residues. CDR1 SGHAT and CDR2 FQNNGV come from the germline V gene. CDR3 amino acids: CASSRTNTGELFF. In nucleotides, the CDR3 is TGTGCCAGCAGTCGCACGAACACCGGGGAGCTGTTTTTT.

This clonotype was seen many times. V gene TRBV5-1 combines with J gene TRBJ2-7; 8 nucleotides match TRBD1. Germline CDR1 SGHRS, CDR2 YFSETQ. CDR3 length: 15 amino acids. The trim removed 3 bases at V and 2 bases at J, leaving 7 bases unmatched. CDR3 nucleotides: TGCGCCAGCAGCTCACCTCCGACAGGGGCCTACGAGCAGTACTTC. It is translated as CASSSPPTGAYEQYF.

In this sample, this clonotype turned up many times. The CDR3 nucleotides read TGTGCCAGCAGTTACCCCCGGAGCGGCGCAGATACGCAGTATTTT. It translates to CASSYPRSGADTQYF. The chain employs TRBV6-5 and TRBJ2-3, with a possible D match to TRBD2 (5 bases). CDR1 and CDR2 (germline): MNHEY, SVGAGI. Trimming removed 2 bases from V and 4 bases from J, with 13 bases in between. The CDR3 covers 15 residues.

J is TRBJ2-5 and V is TRBV5-1, with 10 bases identical to TRBD1. The germline V gene encodes CDR1 SGHRS and CDR2 YFSETQ. With 2 bases clipped from V and 5 bases from J, the junction kept 6 bases outside the gene matches. This CDR3 comprises 15 residues. CDR3 sequence reads: CASSFTTGGLETQYF. CDR3 DNA sequence: TGCGCCAGCAGCTTTACGACAGGGGGCTTGGAGACCCAGTACTTC.

The chain is built from TRBV7-9 and TRBJ1-1; weak D call: TRBD1 (5 bases). The CDR3 is 15 residues long. Trimming took 3 bases from V and 0 from J, leaving 11 bases between them. The germline V gene encodes CDR1 SEHNR and CDR2 FQNEAQ (reference sequence). The CDR3 bases are TGTGCCAGCAGCTTCACAGGTGAGATGAACACTGAAGCTTTCTTT. Translating gives CASSFTGEMNTEAFF.

With respect to this clonotype: Without the conserved terminal phenylalanine or tryptophan, this CDR3 likely stems from a read error. The DNA is omitted, as the CDR3 cannot be located on it reliably, and the CDR3 follows TCRdb's listing. The rearrangement links TRBV29-1 to TRBJ2-7; TRBD1, the table's D call, was not compared with the DNA. The CDR3 numbers 8 amino acids, ends counted. Germline V gene lookup returns CDR1 SQVTM and CDR2 ANQGSEA. CDR3 region: CSSWPGPN.

The CDR3 nucleotides read TGCGCCAGCAGCCAAGATTTTTGGGGACCCGCGAACACTGAAGCTTTCTTT. Protein sequence: CASSQDFWGPANTEAFF. This sequence joins TRBV4-1 and TRBJ1-1; weak D call: TRBD1 (5 bases). The V gene's germline CDR1 is MGHRA and CDR2 YSYEKL. The CDR3 covers 17 residues. The V end was cut by 0 bases, the J end by 1 base, with 15 bases between.

This clonotype was picked up many times. The genes are TRBV4-3 and TRBJ1-2, with 7 bases aligning to TRBD1. This CDR3 is built from 15 residues. Losses at the gene ends were 0 bases for V and 5 bases for J; bases not matched to a gene: 6. From germline, CDR1 is LGHNA and CDR2 YSLEER. In DNA, the CDR3 is TGCGCCAGCAGCCAAGATCTAAGGGGACAGTATGGCTACACCTTC. It specifies CASSQDLRGQYGYTF.

The chain employs TRBV5-1 and TRBJ2-3; 7 bases agree with TRBD1. CDR1 and CDR2 from the germline V gene are SGHRS and YFSETQ. CDR3 size: 14 residues. V was pared by 0 bases and J by 8 bases, with 6 bases of the junction left unmatched. The DNA of the CDR3 is TGCGCCAGCAGCTTGGGACCGACAGGGAGTACGCAGTATTTT. This codes for CASSLGPTGSTQYF.

The V gene is TRBV6-5, the J gene TRBJ2-7, with D possibly matching TRBD2 (5 bases). Trimming cost V 8 bases and J 2 bases, with 16 bases left between them. Germline V CDR1 and CDR2: MNHEY, SVGAGI. There are 14 residues in the CDR3. The CDR3 is CASAWRVGTYEQYF. The CDR3 DNA reads TGTGCCAGCGCTTGGCGGGTTGGGACCTACGAGCAGTACTTC.

This clonotype was detected many times. This chain joins TRBV5-1 and TRBJ2-1; D ambiguous. Trimming stripped 0 bases from V and 0 bases from J, with 4 bases between. The CDR3 has 14 amino acids. Germline V gene sequence: CDR1 SGHRS, CDR2 YFSETQ. The CDR3 protein is CASSLGSSYNEQFF. CDR3 DNA: TGCGCCAGCAGCTTGGGGAGCTCCTACAATGAGCAGTTCTTC.

The chain recombines TRBV5-1 with TRBJ2-1, with 9 bases identical to TRBD1. The V gene's germline CDR1 is SGHRS and CDR2 YFSETQ. Losses at the gene ends were 0 bases for V and 7 bases for J; bases not matched to a gene: 5. The CDR3 sequence is 15 residues long. CDR3: CASSLVGTGTNEQFF. DNA for the CDR3: TGCGCCAGCAGCTTGGTGGGGACAGGGACTAATGAGCAGTTCTTC.

The chain joins TRBV4-3 to TRBJ1-1, with D hard to call. V shed 0 bases and J shed 1 base, with 6 bases lying between them. The CDR3 covers 14 residues. Germline V gene data show CDR1 as LGHNA and CDR2 as YSLEER. The CDR3 nucleotides read TGCGCCAGCAGCCAAGATGCAGGGAACACTGAAGCTTTCTTT. The encoded protein is CASSQDAGNTEAFF.